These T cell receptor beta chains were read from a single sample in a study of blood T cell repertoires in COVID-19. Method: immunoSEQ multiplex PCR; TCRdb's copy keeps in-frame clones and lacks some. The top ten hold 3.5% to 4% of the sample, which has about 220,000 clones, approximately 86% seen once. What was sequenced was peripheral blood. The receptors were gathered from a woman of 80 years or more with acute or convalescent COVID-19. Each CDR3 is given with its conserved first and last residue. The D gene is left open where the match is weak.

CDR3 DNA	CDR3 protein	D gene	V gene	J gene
TGTGCCAGCAGCTCGGGAGGATATGCTGATACGCAGTATTTT	CASSSGGYADTQYF	TRBD2	TRBV2	TRBJ2-3
TGCAGTGCTAGCCGGGAGCCTTTCTTT	CSASREPFF	.	TRBV20-1	TRBJ1-1
TGTGCCAGCAGCTTGGAAGGACAGGGGCCGTTGGCTGAAGCTTTCTTT	CASSLEGQGPLAEAFF	TRBD1	TRBV5-5	TRBJ1-1
TGTGCCATCAGTGAGGGGACAGGCAGACACAATGAGCAGTTCTTC	CAISEGTGRHNEQFF	TRBD1	TRBV10-3	TRBJ2-1
TGTGCCAGCAGCGTAGCTGGCCTCGGAGGGGGCATCAGAACAGATACGCAGTATTTT	CASSVAGLGGGIRTDTQYF	.	TRBV9	TRBJ2-3
TGCGCCAGCAGACCCCAGGGAAGTGGAAACACCATATATTTT	CASRPQGSGNTIYF	.	TRBV5-1	TRBJ1-3
TGTGCCAGCAGTAGCGGACAGGGTTCTGGTCAGCCCCAGCATTTT	CASSSGQGSGQPQHF	TRBD1	TRBV28	TRBJ1-5
TGTGCCAGCAGTTGGTCGGGACAGGACGGGCGTGGCTACACCTTC	CASSWSGQDGRGYTF	TRBD1	TRBV6-1	TRBJ1-2
TGTGCCAGTAGGCTCCTACTAGCGGGGGGGATAAACGAGCAGTACTTC	CASRLLLAGGINEQYF	.	TRBV21-1	TRBJ2-7
TGTGCCAGCAGTGAAGCGGGTCAGGCGAGGGGGTCACCCCTCCACTTT	CASSEAGQARGSPLHF	.	TRBV6-1	TRBJ1-6
TGTGCCAGCAGCAAAGGCGCGGGGCGAGCTAATGAAAAACTGTTTTTT	CASSKGAGRANEKLFF	.	TRBV21-1	TRBJ1-4